The 32 T cell receptor beta chains in this list originate from one sample, sequenced in a study of shared T cell receptors in the human thymus. Generated by immunoSEQ multiplex PCR, the TCRdb table keeps only in-frame clones and is missing some. The table includes some 720,000 clones, more than 75% detected once. These same data were also listed under a study on human thymus T cells.

Sequenced material: thymocytes. Receptors were obtained from a boy in the first two years of life with a congenital heart defect.

In this sample, this clone turned up a few times. The chain combines TRBV6-5 with TRBJ1-1, with 7 bases that match TRBD1. The CDR3 covers 12 residues. With V trimmed by 2 bases and J by 8 bases, 2 bases remained unmatched. The V gene's germline CDR1 is MNHEY and CDR2 SVGAGI. The CDR3 spells CASSYGDREAFF. DNA for the CDR3: TGTGCCAGCAGTTACGGGGACAGAGAAGCTTTCTTT.

V is TRBV11-2 and J is TRBJ2-1, with 7 bases identical to TRBD2. Trimming cost V 5 bases and J 10 bases; bases outside gene matches: 11. Germline CDR1 is SGHAT and CDR2 is FQNNGV. CDR3 length equals 14 residues. The CDR3: CASSPTYRLAEQFF. CDR3 sequence (DNA): TGTGCCAGCAGCCCCACCTATCGACTAGCCGAGCAGTTCTTC.

V and J are TRBV27 and TRBJ1-2, with D maybe TRBD1 (6 bases). Trimming left V 7 bases short and J 4 bases short, with 13 bases between. CDR1 and CDR2 (germline): MNHEY, SMNVEV (reference sequence). CDR3 size: 13 residues. In DNA, the CDR3 is TGTGCCAGCACCCCGGGACACCCCTATGGCTACACCTTC. Translation: CASTPGHPYGYTF.

The V and J genes are TRBV29-1 and TRBJ2-1, with TRBD2 matching 10 bases. There are 18 residues in the CDR3. The junction had 13 bases not matched to a gene; V was cut back by 0 bases and J by 5 bases. In germline, CDR1 is SQVTM, CDR2 ANQGSEA. As DNA, the CDR3 is TGCAGCGTTGAAGAGGAGCGGGAGGGCCCCCCGTGTCACAATGAGCAGTTCTTC. Protein: CSVEEEREGPPCHNEQFF.

The J gene is TRBJ2-7, the V gene TRBV19; 9 bases fit TRBD1. Germline V CDR1 and CDR2: LNHDA, SQIVND (reference sequence). The CDR3 is 15 residues long. V shed 3 bases, J shed 4 bases, and the junction held 7 bases outside the gene matches. The CDR3: CASSIRTGEEYEQYF. The CDR3 bases are TGTGCCAGTAGTATCCGGACAGGGGAGGAATACGAGCAGTACTTC.

The chain is built from TRBV4-3 and TRBJ2-7; the match to TRBD2 covers 12 bases. The CDR3 has 17 residues. After removal of 0 bases from V and 2 bases from J, the junction contained 5 bases not matched to a gene. In germline, CDR1 is LGHNA, CDR2 YSLEER. In DNA, the CDR3 is TGCGCCAGCAGCCAAGACACGACTAGCGGGAGACCCTACGAGCAGTACTTC. Protein sequence: CASSQDTTSGRPYEQYF.

This chain connects TRBV5-4 to TRBJ2-4, with 9 positions matching TRBD2. This CDR3 has 17 amino acids. V lost 2 bases, J lost 4 bases, and 10 bases stayed unmatched. Germline loops: CDR1 SGHNT, CDR2 YYREEE (reference sequence). This chain's CDR3 is CASSFASGTGSKNIQYF. In DNA form, the CDR3 reads TGTGCCAGCAGCTTCGCTAGCGGGACGGGATCAAAAAACATTCAGTACTTC.

This chain links TRBV6-1 with TRBJ2-7, with 7 bases lining up with TRBD1. CDR1 and CDR2 (germline): MNHNS, SASEGT. The CDR3 sequence is 13 residues long. V dropped 6 bases and J dropped 2; count of bases not matched to a gene: 4. CDR3 in amino acids: CASRWTGTYEQYF. For the CDR3, the DNA is TGTGCCAGCAGATGGACAGGCACCTACGAGCAGTACTTC.

V gene TRBV14 combines with J gene TRBJ2-7; unclear D gene. The CDR3 loop spans 15 amino acids. Looked up from germline, CDR1 is SGHDN and CDR2 is FVKESK. V was pared by 5 bases and J by 3 bases, with 17 bases between. CDR3 amino acids: CASSYNSRLNYEQYF. The DNA of the CDR3 is TGTGCCAGCAGCTATAACTCCCGCCTTAACTACGAGCAGTACTTC.

Worth noting for this clone: The junction departs from germline at one end; a sequencing error may be responsible. The CDR3 DNA sequence: TGTGCCAGCAGTTCCCTCCGGGACAGGGTTTTT. Protein sequence: CASSSLRDRVF. The V call is TRBV6-6, the J call TRBJ1-1; TRBD1 matches 9 bases. The CDR3 runs to 11 residues. The germline gives CDR1 MNHNY, CDR2 SVGAGI (reference sequence).

The chain uses TRBV4-1 and TRBJ2-1; 10 bases are a match to TRBD2. This CDR3 comprises 18 residues. V was pared by 0 bases and J by 5 bases, with 10 bases of the junction left unmatched. Germline V gene lookup returns CDR1 MGHRA and CDR2 YSYEKL. The CDR3 DNA sequence: TGCGCCAGCAGCCAAGAAAGAGCGGGAGGGCCTTTGGACAATGAGCAGTTCTTC. Amino acid sequence: CASSQERAGGPLDNEQFF.

This chain joins TRBV5-8 and TRBJ2-7; D may be TRBD2 (6 bases). The CDR3 is 15 residues long. V dropped 0 bases and J dropped 5 bases, with 15 bases sitting between them. The germline V gene has CDR1 SGHTS and CDR2 YDEGEE. The CDR3 protein is CASSLELRDENEQYF. The CDR3 DNA reads TGTGCCAGCAGCTTGGAGTTGCGGGATGAGAACGAGCAGTACTTC.

The rearrangement uses TRBV4-1 and TRBJ2-7, with TRBD1 identical over 9 bases. V trimming: 4 bases; J trimming: 3 bases; junction bases outside the gene matches: 10. Germline assignment: CDR1 MGHRA and CDR2 YSYEKL. The CDR3 sequence is 16 residues long. CDR3 loop: CASSLQGQGGFYEQYF. The CDR3 DNA is TGCGCCAGCAGCCTACAGGGACAGGGCGGTTTCTACGAGCAGTACTTC.

This sequence joins TRBV28 and TRBJ2-3; 13 bases are shared with TRBD2. The germline V gene has CDR1 MDHEN and CDR2 SYDVKM. Trimming at V came to 7 bases and at J to 2 bases, leaving 18 bases not matched to a gene. The CDR3 consists of 20 residues. The CDR3 protein is CASIPSPPGTSGATTDTQYF. CDR3 bases: TGTGCCAGCATCCCCTCACCCCCCGGGACTAGCGGGGCGACCACAGATACGCAGTATTTT. Variable domain in full (rest from reference TRBV28 and TRBJ2-3): DVKVTQSSRYLVKRTGEKVFLECVQDMDHENMFWYRQDPGLGLRLIYFSYDVKMKEKGDIPEGYSVSREKKERFSLILESASTNQTSMYLCASIPSPPGTSGATTDTQYFGPGTRLTVL.

This chain links TRBV20-1 with TRBJ2-7; D may be TRBD1 (6 bases). Trimming stripped 5 bases from V and 5 bases from J, with 10 bases between. CDR1 is DFQATT and CDR2 is SNEGSKA in the germline V gene (reference sequence). There are 11 residues in the CDR3. The CDR3 nucleotides read TGCAGTGCTTCCCGGACAGACGAGCAGTACTTC. It translates to CSASRTDEQYF.

The chain is built from TRBV10-3 and TRBJ2-3, with TRBD2 identical over 14 bases. The junction had 15 bases not matched to a gene; V was cut back by 7 bases and J by 6 bases. The CDR3 length is 18 residues. Germline V CDR1 and CDR2: ENHRY, SYGVKD. Here the CDR3 reads CAIILTSGRANFPDTQYF. In nucleotides, the CDR3 is TGTGCCATCATTCTGACTAGCGGGAGGGCTAATTTCCCCGATACGCAGTATTTT.

This chain joins TRBV4-2 and TRBJ1-2, with 7 bases identical to TRBD1. Losses at the gene ends were 3 bases for V and 4 bases for J; bases not matched to a gene: 5. The germline V gene has CDR1 LGHNA and CDR2 YNFKEQ. There are 14 residues in the CDR3. DNA of the CDR3: TGTGCCAGCAGCCAGCCTAGGGACAGCTATGGCTACACCTTC. Translating it yields CASSQPRDSYGYTF.

V gene TRBV4-1 combines with J gene TRBJ1-3; TRBD1 is a possible D gene (6 bases). Trimming removed 4 bases from V and 0 bases from J, with 13 bases in between. Germline CDR1 is MGHRA and CDR2 is YSYEKL. CDR3 length equals 16 residues. The CDR3 protein is CASSPGQGSSGNTIYF. CDR3 nucleotide sequence: TGCGCCAGCAGCCCCGGGCAGGGGAGCTCTGGAAACACCATATATTTT.

This clone was seen more than once but under ten times. The chain joins TRBV7-9 to TRBJ2-5; 12 nucleotides align to TRBD2. The CDR3 spans 15 residues. Germline-derived CDR1 and CDR2 are SEHNR and FQNEAQ (reference sequence). V trimming: 7 bases; J trimming: 3 bases; junction bases outside the gene matches: 6. CDR3 sequence: CASTTSGRLKETQYF. CDR3 nucleotides: TGTGCCAGCACCACTAGCGGGAGGCTAAAAGAGACCCAGTACTTC.

This chain links TRBV4-1 with TRBJ2-6; a possible D gene is TRBD1 (5 bases). The CDR3 is made up of 16 amino acids. Germline CDR1 and CDR2: MGHRA and YSYEKL. Trimming took 0 bases from V and 2 from J, leaving 8 bases between them. The CDR3 region has the DNA TGCGCCAGCAGCCAAGAGCGGACAACTGGGGCCAACGTCCTGACTTTC. This sequence encodes CASSQERTTGANVLTF.

The chain joins TRBV12-5 to TRBJ2-5; D call uncertain. Germline V CDR1 and CDR2: LGHNT, FRNRAP. V lost 1 base to trimming and J lost 5 bases, with 8 bases between them. The CDR3 covers 13 residues. CDR3 nucleotides: TGTGCTAGTGGTTTGGGCCCGGTGGAGACCCAGTACTTC. Translated, it gives CASGLGPVETQYF.

This chain uses TRBV28 with TRBJ1-1; D unclear. The V gene lost 2 bases and the J gene lost 2 bases, with 15 bases spanning the gap. The CDR3 is 16 residues long. Germline CDR1 and CDR2: MDHEN and SYDVKM. This CDR3 reads CASSLPSSGTNTEAFF. The CDR3 nucleotides read TGTGCCAGCAGTTTACCCTCGTCAGGAACCAACACTGAAGCTTTCTTT.

This clone has a single count. At one end, the junction sequence differs from germline, possibly due to a read error. The genes are TRBV28 and TRBJ2-7; 12 bases line up with TRBD2. The CDR3 is 13 amino acids. CDR1 and CDR2 (germline): MDHEN, SYDVKM. The CDR3 loop is CASSLTSGGSGDF. CDR3 bases: TGTGCCAGCAGTTTGACTAGCGGGGGTTCTGGAGACTTC.

The chain combines TRBV6-1 with TRBJ1-5; weak D call: TRBD1 (5 bases). The CDR3 sequence is 16 residues long. The ends were cut back, 2 bases at V and 1 base at J, with 12 bases in the middle. Per the germline V gene, CDR1 is MNHNS and CDR2 is SASEGT. The DNA for the CDR3 is TGTGCCAGCAGTGAAATCAGGGTCGGGAGCAATCAGCCCCAGCATTTT. It codes for CASSEIRVGSNQPQHF.

The chain joins TRBV18 to TRBJ2-1; 16 bases agree with TRBD2. With V trimmed by 3 bases and J by 7 bases, 6 bases remained unmatched. The germline CDR1 and CDR2 sequences are KGHSH and LQKENI. The CDR3 is 17 amino acids. The CDR3 DNA sequence: TGTGCCAGCTCACCTGGGACTAGCGGGAGGGCCAATAATGAGCAGTTCTTC. This encodes CASSPGTSGRANNEQFF. The entire variable domain, with the rest obtained from reference TRBV18 and TRBJ2-1, is as follows: NAGVMQNPRHLVRRRGQEARLRCSPMKGHSHVYWYRQLPEEGLKFMVYLQKENIIDESGMPKERFSAEFPKEGPSILRIQQVVRGDSAAYFCASSPGTSGRANNEQFFGPGTRLTVL.

This clone was seen just once. The rearrangement uses TRBV19 and TRBJ1-1; 8 bases line up with TRBD1. J was trimmed by 0 bases and V by 3 bases; bases with no gene match: 3. CDR3 length equals 15 residues. Per germline, CDR1 LNHDA and CDR2 SQIVND (reference sequence). CDR3 in amino acids: CASSIRTGMNTEAFF. CDR3 coding DNA: TGTGCCAGTAGTATCCGGACAGGGATGAACACTGAAGCTTTCTTT.

The chain has TRBV18 and TRBJ2-7, with D possibly TRBD2 on 5 matching bases. V was clipped by 2 bases and J by 1 base, with 12 bases between them. The CDR3 extends over 15 amino acids. Germline V gene sequence: CDR1 KGHSH, CDR2 LQKENI. The CDR3 region is CASSPSGSGSYEQYF. The CDR3 DNA sequence: TGTGCCAGCTCACCATCGGGCTCGGGATCCTACGAGCAGTACTTC.

This rearrangement joins TRBV5-8 to TRBJ2-2; maybe TRBD2 (6 bases). V dropped 5 bases and J dropped 3 bases, with 17 bases sitting between them. Germline-derived CDR1 and CDR2 are SGHTS and YDEGEE. This CDR3 has 16 residues. The CDR3 reads CASSSEEGPYTGELFF. The CDR3 region has the DNA TGTGCCAGCAGTTCGGAGGAGGGACCGTACACCGGGGAGCTGTTTTTT.

The count of this clone is one. V gene TRBV11-3 combines with J gene TRBJ2-7, with TRBD1 identical over 11 bases. The ends lost 0 bases at V and 4 bases at J; junction bases unmatched: 5. Germline V gives CDR1 SGHNT, CDR2 YENEEA. The CDR3 consists of 16 residues. CDR3 DNA sequence: TGTGCCAGCAGCTTAGATTTATGGGACAGGGGGTACGAGCAGTACTTC. Its protein is CASSLDLWDRGYEQYF.

This chain links TRBV28 with TRBJ2-3; D not certain. The CDR3 has 13 residues. CDR1 and CDR2 (germline): MDHEN, SYDVKM. Deletions cut 2 bases from V and 6 bases from J, with 9 bases between. The CDR3 here is CASSLGAVDTQYF. The CDR3 DNA follows: TGTGCCAGCAGTTTAGGAGCTGTGGATACGCAGTATTTT.

The J gene is TRBJ2-3, the V gene TRBV11-2, with a possible D match to TRBD2 (6 bases). Germline V gene lookup returns CDR1 SGHAT and CDR2 FQNNGV. CDR3 length: 14 amino acids. V was cut by 8 bases and J by 6 bases, with 18 bases left in between. This chain's CDR3 is CASLVVTGGDTQYF. DNA of the CDR3: TGTGCCAGCTTGGTGGTTACTGGAGGGGATACGCAGTATTTT.

The V gene is TRBV5-4, the J gene TRBJ2-5, with 10 bases aligning to TRBD2. This CDR3 region has 18 residues. Germline V CDR1 and CDR2: SGHNT, YYREEE (reference sequence). The V and J ends lost 3 bases and 4 bases, in that order; junction bases with no gene match: 15. CDR3 bases: TGTGCCAGCAGCTCGGCCCGCGGACTAGCGGACGTCGGAGAGACCCAGTACTTC. Translated: CASSSARGLADVGETQYF.